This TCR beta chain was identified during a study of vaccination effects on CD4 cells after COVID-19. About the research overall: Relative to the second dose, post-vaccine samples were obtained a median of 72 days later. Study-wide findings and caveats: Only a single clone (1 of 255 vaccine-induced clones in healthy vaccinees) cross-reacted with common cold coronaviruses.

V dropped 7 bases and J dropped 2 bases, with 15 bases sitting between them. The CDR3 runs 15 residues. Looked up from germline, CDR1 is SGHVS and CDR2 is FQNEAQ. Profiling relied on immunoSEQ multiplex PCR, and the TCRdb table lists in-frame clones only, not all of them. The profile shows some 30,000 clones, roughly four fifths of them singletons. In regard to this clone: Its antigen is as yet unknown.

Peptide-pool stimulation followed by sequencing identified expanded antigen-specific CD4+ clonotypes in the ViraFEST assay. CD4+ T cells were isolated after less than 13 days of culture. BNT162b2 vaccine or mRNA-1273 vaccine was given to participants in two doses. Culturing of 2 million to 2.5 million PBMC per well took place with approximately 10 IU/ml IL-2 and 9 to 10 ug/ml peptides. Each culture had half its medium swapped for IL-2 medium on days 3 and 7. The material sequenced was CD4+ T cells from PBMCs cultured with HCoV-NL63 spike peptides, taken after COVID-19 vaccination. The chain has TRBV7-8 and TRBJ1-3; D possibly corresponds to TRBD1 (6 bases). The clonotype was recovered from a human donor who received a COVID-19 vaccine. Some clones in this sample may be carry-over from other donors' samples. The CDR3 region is CASTRTARTGNTIYF. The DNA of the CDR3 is TGTGCCAGCACCCGGACAGCTAGGACTGGAAACACCATATATTTT.